The source of this TCR beta chain is a study of shared clonotypes between healthy human individuals. The study's findings and limits: Across subsets, estimated richness was generally greater for naive than for memory populations.

With 0 bases removed from V and 0 bases from J, the gap between germline ends came to 5 bases. The CDR3 has 14 amino acids. Germline loops: CDR1 MNHEY, CDR2 SVGAGI. Concerning this clone: Antigen: not known.

The protocol was immunoSEQ multiplex PCR, while the TCRdb copy is restricted to in-frame clones and leaves out a portion. The data hold approximately 500,000 clones, with roughly 95% observed a single time. The chain employs TRBV6-5 and TRBJ1-1; no clear D gene. Sequencing was done on a sample of naive CD4+ T cells sorted from blood. Subset in this sample: CD45RA+ positively selected. The sequence was obtained from a woman aged 25-40 years in good health. As DNA, the CDR3 is TGTGCCAGCAGTTACTCGAGGGTGAACACTGAAGCTTTCTTT. Translation: CASSYSRVNTEAFF.